These 7 T cell receptor beta chains were all obtained from the same sample, sequenced in a study of metastatic and nonmetastatic thyroid tumors. Patients underwent thyroid surgery, and none had received any treatment before it. With MiXCR, TCRdb reprocessed the PCR reads. The top ten clones hold 6.9% of a sample with approximately 30,000 clones, more than 15% of them seen once. Sequencing input: blood. The receptors come from a female donor with papillary thyroid cancer or a benign thyroid nodule (not recorded which). Some clones in this sample may be carry-over from other donors' samples.

This clone was counted between two and nine times. A much bigger clone sits one base away, suggesting this may be a read error. Other DNA sequences of this sample code for an identical CDR3. This chain uses TRBV19 with TRBJ1-5; D not resolved. CDR1 LNHDA and CDR2 SQIVND come from the germline V gene (reference sequence). V dropped 4 bases and J dropped 5 bases, with 15 bases sitting between them. The CDR3 consists of 15 residues. The CDR3 reads CASSTGTVRDQPQHF. For the CDR3, the DNA is TGTGCCAGTAGTACCGGTACAGTGAGGGATCAGCCCCAGCATTTT.

This clone was detected ten times or more. Other DNA sequences within the sample encode an identical CDR3. The rearrangement links TRBV6-1 to TRBJ1-2; 9 positions agree with TRBD1. The V gene end was trimmed by 9 bases and the J gene end by 0 bases; junction bases not matched to a gene: 5. This CDR3 comprises 14 residues. Germline CDR1 reads MNHNS; CDR2 reads SASEGT. The CDR3 is CASTGGAANYGYTF. In DNA form, the CDR3 reads TGTGCCAGTACAGGGGGCGCAGCTAACTATGGCTACACCTTC.

This clone occurred many times. The chain carries TRBV6-1 and TRBJ1-5; D remains unclear. This CDR3 spans 14 amino acids. Germline-derived CDR1 and CDR2 are MNHNS and SASEGT. V was clipped by 3 bases and J by 1 base, with 7 bases between them. The CDR3 loop is CASSEYGSNQPQHF. In nucleotides, the CDR3 is TGTGCCAGCAGTGAGTACGGGAGCAATCAGCCCCAGCATTTT.

This clone was seen only a few times. The chain has TRBV6-1 and TRBJ1-5; 7 bases line up with TRBD1. The CDR3 length is 15 residues. V lost 7 bases to trimming and J lost 0 bases; unmatched junction nucleotides: 6. The V gene's germline CDR1 is MNHNS and CDR2 SASEGT. CDR3 protein: CASTGTANSNQPQHF. CDR3 in DNA: TGTGCCAGCACCGGGACAGCAAATAGCAATCAGCCCCAGCATTTT.

This clone was picked up many times. The chain couples TRBV28 to TRBJ1-2; D unresolved. V lost 6 bases, J lost 0 bases, and 5 bases lay in between. Germline CDR1 is MDHEN and CDR2 is SYDVKM. The CDR3 totals 12 residues. The CDR3 reads CASSRTNYGYTF. Here the CDR3 DNA reads TGTGCCAGCAGCCGGACTAACTATGGCTACACCTTC.

This clone was counted between two and nine times. The chain couples TRBV10-1 to TRBJ2-3; 8 nucleotides line up with TRBD2. CDR1 WNHNN and CDR2 SYGVQD come from the germline V gene (reference sequence). The CDR3 sequence is 15 residues long. Trimming cost V 4 bases and J 6 bases; bases outside gene matches: 9. The CDR3 DNA sequence: TGCGCCAGCAGTGGGGTAATAGCGGGAATGGATACGCAGTATTTT. Translated: CASSGVIAGMDTQYF.

This clone was seen ten or more times. The chain joins TRBV6-5 to TRBJ2-3; D unresolved. The CDR3 covers 13 residues. Trimming pared 2 bases from V and 1 base from J, leaving 4 bases between. The germline V gene encodes CDR1 MNHEY and CDR2 SVGAGI. The CDR3 nucleotides read TGTGCCAGCAGTTACCCCGGCACAGATACGCAGTATTTT. Translated, it gives CASSYPGTDTQYF.